The next 28 T cell receptor beta chains were all read from a single sample in a study of response to subunit inactivated influenza vaccine (dated by TCRdb to the late 2010s). Receptor libraries were prepared by RT-PCR. TCRdb shows the sequencer as Illumina HiSeq 2500. TCRdb reprocessed the public reads (quality trimming at Q25 with fastp, clone calling with MiXCR) and kept in-frame beta chains. Identical CDR3 proteins give one entry, which carries the most common genes and DNA. Across this sample there are about 830,000 distinct CDR3 sequences, with about a fifth seen only once. 11% of the sample lies in the top ten. The sequenced sample was PBMCs from blood, obtained 5 to 6 days after vaccination. The source of these receptors is a man over 45 who received an inactivated influenza vaccine. Donor details come from another sample of the same person, matched by shared clones.

The V and J genes are TRBV20-1 and TRBJ1-1; unclear D gene. This CDR3 region has 15 residues. Trimming took 6 bases from V and 1 from J, leaving 18 bases between them. CDR1 is DFQATT and CDR2 is SNEGSKA in the germline V gene (reference sequence). The DNA of the CDR3 is TGCAGTGCCCTACGTGCGGAGGCAGGGAACACTGAAGCTTTCTTT. Translated, it gives CSALRAEAGNTEAFF.

The chain employs TRBV20-1 and TRBJ2-1; 13 nucleotides line up with TRBD2. The CDR3 is made up of 15 amino acids. V lost 5 bases to trimming and J lost 3 bases; unmatched junction nucleotides: 4. Germline-derived CDR1 and CDR2 are DFQATT and SNEGSKA (reference sequence). The CDR3 region is CSAGTSGAIYNEQFF. In DNA form, the CDR3 reads TGCAGTGCTGGGACTAGCGGGGCTATCTACAATGAGCAGTTCTTC.

This clonotype was recorded many times. This sequence joins TRBV12-3 or TRBV12-4 and TRBJ1-1; D gene uncertain. The CDR3 runs 13 residues. Between the trimmed V and J ends, which lost 3 bases and 7 bases, there was a span of 12 bases. The CDR3 reads CASSLTQRGEAFF. DNA of the CDR3: TGTGCCAGCAGTTTGACCCAGCGGGGTGAAGCTTTCTTT.

The rearrangement links TRBV10-3 to TRBJ1-2; unclear D gene. This CDR3 is built from 13 residues. The V end was cut by 4 bases, the J end by 4 bases, with 10 bases between. In germline, CDR1 is ENHRY, CDR2 SYGVKD. The CDR3 DNA reads as TGTGCCATCAGTGGTAGCGGAAGCTATGGCTACACCTTC. Its translation is CAISGSGSYGYTF.

This clonotype was seen only a few times. This chain joins TRBV12-3 or TRBV12-4 and TRBJ2-5; the D is unclear. The CDR3 totals 15 residues. V shed 3 bases and J shed 2 bases, with 13 bases lying between them. The CDR3 sequence: CASSFGSQGQETQYF. The CDR3 bases are TGTGCCAGCAGTTTTGGATCCCAAGGGCAAGAGACCCAGTACTTC.

This clonotype has just one count. The rearrangement joins TRBV28 to TRBJ1-1; the D is unclear. Trimming cost V 5 bases and J 2 bases, with 15 bases left between them. The CDR3 has 15 amino acids. Germline CDR1 reads MDHEN; CDR2 reads SYDVKM. CDR3 protein: CASSPPGGSNTEAFF. The CDR3, as DNA: TGTGCCAGCAGTCCCCCCGGCGGCAGCAACACTGAAGCTTTCTTT.

This sequence joins TRBV5-5 and TRBJ1-1; weak D call: TRBD1 (6 bases). The germline V gene has CDR1 SGHKS and CDR2 YYEKEE (reference sequence). The CDR3 covers 15 residues. The ends were cut back, 1 base at V and 4 bases at J, with 14 bases in the middle. The CDR3, as DNA: TGTGCCAGCAGCTTGTCCCAGGGGACCTCCACTGAAGCTTTCTTT. Translated, it gives CASSLSQGTSTEAFF.

Only a few counts were recorded for this clonotype. This chain links TRBV12-3 or TRBV12-4 with TRBJ2-3; TRBD1 matches 9 bases. The CDR3 totals 20 residues. V was pared by 5 bases and J by 2 bases, with 20 bases of the junction left unmatched. The CDR3 sequence is CASSPSRAATGGWDTDTQYF. In DNA form, the CDR3 reads TGTGCCAGCAGTCCCTCTAGGGCCGCAACAGGGGGCTGGGACACAGATACGCAGTATTTT.

V usage is TRBV7-3 and J usage is TRBJ2-1; D is unresolved. Trimming pared 2 bases from V and 0 bases from J, leaving 11 bases between. Germline CDR1 and CDR2: SGHTA and FQGTGA. The CDR3 loop spans 16 amino acids. The CDR3 nucleotides read TGTGCCAGCAGCTTAGGCCGTTCGGGCTCCTACAATGAGCAGTTCTTC. This codes for CASSLGRSGSYNEQFF. The full variable domain, in which reference TRBV7-3 and TRBJ2-1 provide the parts outside the CDR3, is GAGVSQTPSNKVTEKGKYVELRCDPISGHTALYWYRQSLGQGPEFLIYFQGTGAADDSGLPNDRFFAVRPEGSVSTLKIQRTERGDSAVYLCASSLGRSGSYNEQFFGPGTRLTVL.

The chain employs TRBV11-1 and TRBJ2-1; TRBD1 or TRBD2 may be the D gene (7 bases each). CDR1 and CDR2 from the germline V gene are SGHAT and FQDESV (reference sequence). V lost 5 bases to trimming and J lost 5 bases, with 19 bases between them. The CDR3 consists of 16 residues. The CDR3 protein is CASSPRGGTVHNEQFF. The CDR3 DNA is TGTGCCAGCAGCCCCAGGGGGGGTACCGTCCACAATGAGCAGTTCTTC.

There are a few counts of this clonotype. The chain carries TRBV20-1 and TRBJ2-7; D gene unclear. The CDR3 runs 12 residues. V lost 4 bases, J lost 1 base, and 8 bases lay in between. Germline CDR1 is DFQATT and CDR2 is SNEGSKA (reference sequence). CDR3 bases: TGCAGTGCTACGTCAGCATCCTACGAGCAGTACTTC. It codes for CSATSASYEQYF.

The chain couples TRBV28 to TRBJ2-5; 7 nucleotides line up with TRBD1. The CDR3 runs to 14 residues. The J segment lost 4 bases and the V segment lost 10 bases, leaving 12 bases of the junction unmatched. Germline V gene lookup returns CDR1 MDHEN and CDR2 SYDVKM. For the CDR3, the DNA is TGTGCCACCGTCTCAGTGAGGGGGCGAGAGACCCAGTACTTC. Amino acids: CATVSVRGRETQYF.

This clonotype was seen more than once but under ten times. V is TRBV4-1 and J is TRBJ2-3, with TRBD2 identical over 11 bases. This CDR3 has 19 residues. Germline assignment: CDR1 MGHRA and CDR2 YSYEKL. V shed 0 bases, J shed 5 bases, and the junction held 13 bases outside the gene matches. CDR3 DNA: TGCGCCAGCAGCCAAGATAGGGCTAGCGGGGGGCCGGGAAAAGATACGCAGTATTTT. Protein: CASSQDRASGGPGKDTQYF.

This clonotype was recorded a few times. The chain carries TRBV11-2 and TRBJ1-1; tentatively, D is TRBD1 (5 bases). Germline assignment: CDR1 SGHAT and CDR2 FQNNGV. The CDR3 length is 15 residues. With 4 bases removed from V and 2 bases from J, the gap between germline ends came to 14 bases. The CDR3 sequence: CASSSSPQANTEAFF. CDR3 in DNA: TGTGCCAGCAGCTCCTCGCCACAGGCAAACACTGAAGCTTTCTTT.

The V and J genes are TRBV12-3 or TRBV12-4 and TRBJ1-5; D remains unclear. Trimming removed 5 bases from V and 0 bases from J, with 8 bases in between. This CDR3 has 14 amino acids. The CDR3 coding sequence is TGTGCCAGCAGTGGTCGGATTAGCAATCAGCCCCAGCATTTT. Its translation: CASSGRISNQPQHF.

The V and J genes are TRBV5-5 and TRBJ2-3, with a weak D call TRBD1 (6 bases). Germline loops: CDR1 SGHKS, CDR2 YYEKEE (reference sequence). The CDR3 runs to 15 residues. V was trimmed by 5 bases and J by 2 bases, leaving 15 bases between them. CDR3 in amino acids: CASRTGTTYTDTQYF. CDR3 nucleotide sequence: TGTGCCAGCAGGACCGGGACAACCTACACAGATACGCAGTATTTT. The full variable domain, completed using reference TRBV5-5 and TRBJ2-3, is DAGVTQSPTHLIKTRGQQVTLRCSPISGHKSVSWYQQVLGQGPQFIFQYYEKEERGRGNFPDRFSARQFPNYSSELNVNALLLGDSALYLCASRTGTTYTDTQYFGPGTRLTVL.

This clonotype was seen ten or more times. The gene calls are TRBV5-1 and TRBJ2-5; D remains unclear. The ends were cut back, 3 bases at V and 2 bases at J, with 11 bases in the middle. From germline, CDR1 is SGHRS and CDR2 YFSETQ. The CDR3 loop spans 14 amino acids. CDR3: CASSSTSLQETQYF. The DNA of the CDR3 is TGCGCCAGCAGCTCCACTTCCTTACAAGAGACCCAGTACTTC.

The rearrangement links TRBV7-2 to TRBJ1-3; D gene unclear. V dropped 3 bases and J dropped 0 bases, with 9 bases sitting between them. This CDR3 has 15 residues. Germline CDR1 is SGHTA and CDR2 is FQGNSA. CDR3 DNA sequence: TGTGCCAGCAGCTTTTGGGGTAGCTCTGGAAACACCATATATTTT. This encodes CASSFWGSSGNTIYF.

There are many counts of this clonotype. This chain joins TRBV6-1 and TRBJ2-3; TRBD1 aligns across 9 bases. CDR1 is MNHNS, CDR2 SASEGT, per germline. This CDR3 has 15 residues. The trim removed 5 bases at V and 1 base at J, leaving 4 bases unmatched. The DNA for the CDR3 is TGTGCCAGCAGTCCCCGGGACAGGGGCACAGATACGCAGTATTTT. Amino acids: CASSPRDRGTDTQYF.

This clonotype was seen a few times. V and J are TRBV19 and TRBJ2-5, with TRBD1 as a possible D gene (6 bases). Germline V gene data show CDR1 as LNHDA and CDR2 as SQIVND (reference sequence). Trimming removed 1 base from V and 3 bases from J, with 9 bases in between. The CDR3 length is 14 residues. In DNA form, the CDR3 reads TGTGCCAGTAGTATAGCTAACAGGGAAGAGACCCAGTACTTC. As protein: CASSIANREETQYF.

The rearrangement joins TRBV7-2 to TRBJ1-2, with D hard to call. Germline V gene data show CDR1 as SGHTA and CDR2 as FQGNSA. The CDR3 covers 14 residues. V lost 1 base and J lost 1, with 7 bases in between. CDR3 region: CASSLEYNNYGYTF. In nucleotides, the CDR3 is TGTGCCAGCAGCTTAGAGTATAATAACTATGGCTACACCTTC.

This clonotype was observed a handful of times. This sequence joins TRBV6-5 and TRBJ1-1; a possible D gene is TRBD1 (6 bases). CDR1 is MNHEY, CDR2 SVGAGI, per germline. The CDR3 sequence is 14 residues long. Trimming cost V 2 bases and J 2 bases, with 9 bases left between them. The CDR3 loop reads CASSYRTANTEAFF. The CDR3 DNA reads TGTGCCAGCAGTTACAGGACAGCTAACACTGAAGCTTTCTTT.

The gene calls are TRBV4-3 and TRBJ1-5; D uncertain. Germline assignment: CDR1 LGHNA and CDR2 YSLEER. This CDR3 region has 15 residues. Deletions cut 0 bases from V and 6 bases from J, with 12 bases between. For the CDR3, the DNA is TGCGCCAGCAGCCAAGACTTGACGGGCTTTCAGCCCCAGCATTTT. Translation: CASSQDLTGFQPQHF.

The CDR3 here is CASSFLGPGELFF. CDR3 coding DNA: TGTGCCAGCAGTTTCCTAGGCCCCGGGGAGCTGTTTTTT. The chain employs TRBV12-3 or TRBV12-4 and TRBJ2-2; no clear D gene. Trimming shortened V by 3 bases and J by 6 bases, and 8 bases separated the two germline ends. CDR3 size: 13 residues.

The rearrangement joins TRBV11-2 to TRBJ2-5, with 12 bases aligning to TRBD1. Germline CDR1 and CDR2: SGHAT and FQNNGV. The CDR3 has 18 amino acids. J was trimmed by 5 bases and V by 2 bases; bases with no gene match: 12. The CDR3 bases are TGTGCCAGCAGCTTACTTTTGGGACAGGGGGCTTCTGGGGAGACCCAGTACTTC. As protein: CASSLLLGQGASGETQYF. The variable domain in full, with the rest retrieved from reference TRBV11-2 and TRBJ2-5, is EAGVAQSPRYKIIEKRQSVAFWCNPISGHATLYWYQQILGQGPKLLIQFQNNGVVDDSQLPKDRFSAERLKGVDSTLKIQPAKLEDSAVYLCASSLLLGQGASGETQYFGPGTRLLVL.

This clonotype was counted ten times or more. This chain links TRBV20-1 with TRBJ2-3; D is perhaps TRBD2 (6 bases). Trimming removed 2 bases at V and 0 bases at J, with 15 bases between. The CDR3 sequence is 16 residues long. CDR1 and CDR2 from the germline V gene are DFQATT and SNEGSKA (reference sequence). The CDR3 is CSARWGESLSTDTQYF. The CDR3 DNA reads TGCAGTGCTAGATGGGGGGAGTCCTTAAGCACAGATACGCAGTATTTT.

The sample holds many counts of this clonotype. The chain recombines TRBV20-1 with TRBJ2-3, with unresolved D. Deletions cut 2 bases from V and 2 bases from J, with 14 bases between. This CDR3 spans 15 amino acids. Germline V gene data show CDR1 as DFQATT and CDR2 as SNEGSKA (reference sequence). CDR3 DNA: TGCAGTGCTAGATTGCCAGGCATTGCCACAGATACGCAGTATTTT. Amino acids: CSARLPGIATDTQYF.

The chain recombines TRBV12-3 or TRBV12-4 with TRBJ2-1; a possible D gene is TRBD1 (6 bases). V lost 3 bases, J lost 4 bases, and 16 bases lay in between. The CDR3 is made up of 16 amino acids. CDR3 sequence reads: CASSFERGHGYNEQFF. The CDR3 nucleotides are TGTGCCAGCAGTTTTGAAAGGGGACACGGTTACAATGAGCAGTTCTTC.